This T cell receptor beta chain originates from a study of T cells in Graves' hyperthyroidism and ophthalmopathy. This clonotype was observed a few times. With 0 bases removed from V and 0 bases from J, the gap between germline ends came to 8 bases. CDR1 and CDR2 (germline): MNHEY, SVGAGI. The CDR3 is 15 residues long. The source material, RNA transcripts, was used to amplify TCR beta CDR3 regions. The TCR CDR3 was amplified in a first-round RT-PCR using the HTBI primer set. Using its own MiXCR run on the multiplex PCR reads, TCRdb lists one record per CDR3 protein. Among 600,000 or so distinct CDR3 sequences listed, approximately 15% were seen once.

This sequence originates from a woman aged 18-30 years with Graves' ophthalmopathy. The V and J genes are TRBV6-5 and TRBJ1-1; D not certain. The sample was blood. CDR3 in DNA: TGTGCCAGCAGTTACTCGAACACCCTGAACACTGAAGCTTTCTTT. This codes for CASSYSNTLNTEAFF.